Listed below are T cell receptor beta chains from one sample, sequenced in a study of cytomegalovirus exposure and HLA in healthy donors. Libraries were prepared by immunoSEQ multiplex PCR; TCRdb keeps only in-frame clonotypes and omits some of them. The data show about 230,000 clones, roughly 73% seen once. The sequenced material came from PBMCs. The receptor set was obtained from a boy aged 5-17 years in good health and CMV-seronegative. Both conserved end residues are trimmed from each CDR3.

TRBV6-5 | ASSYPDRETEAF
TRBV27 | ASSLLGGRQPQH
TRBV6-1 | ASSEWDRAGGQPQH
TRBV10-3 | AISGSGTGSGEKLF
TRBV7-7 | ASSSGQGGFYNEQF
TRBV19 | ASSIGVDRGRPLNTGELF
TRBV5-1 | ASSLGTSTGELF
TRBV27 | ASSLSSGGETQY
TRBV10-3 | ACTGDRGSPDSGNTIY
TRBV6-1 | ASSEGGLS
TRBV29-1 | SVGAGGRCEQF
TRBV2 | ASMAEYSNQPQH
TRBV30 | AWSQGQVGYT